This record concerns one TCR beta chain sequence. The antigen it recognizes is unknown. There are no base qualities to consult, and no much larger clone falls within one base. The CDR3 has 15 amino acids, counting the end cysteine and phenylalanine. Only the CDR3 DNA stays, 45 bases, in frame from base 1. At the junction V is shortened by 2 bases and J by 6 bases, with 14 bases in between. CDR1 and CDR2 were assigned from the germline V gene as MNHEY and SVGAGI. Library method: 5' RACE. TCRdb lists the instrument as NextSeq 500. In the TCR library protocol, a unique molecular identifier was attached to each TCR cDNA molecule so that PCR and sequencing errors could be corrected. From the authors' description of their analysis: TCR identification, UMI-based error correction and CDR3 extraction were performed with Decombinator tools. TCRs above a frequency of 2 per 1,000, corresponding to the top 1% of the tumor frequency distribution, were defined as expanded. Renyi diversity was calculated using the R vegan package after each repertoire was subsampled 100 times to 5,000 TCRs. To build CDR3 similarity networks, amino acid triplet string-kernel similarity was used, and CDR3s were connected when their pairwise similarity was above 0.82. The public reads were quality trimmed at Q25 with fastp and then assembled into clones with MiXCR by TCRdb, keeping productive beta chains. Each entry merges the rows of one CDR3 protein and shows their most common DNA and genes. The V and J calls were not made by the authors but by TCRdb's processing. The sample table records tens of thousands of distinct CDR3 sequences; over 4.5% of these occur just once. Jointly, the top ten make up 11% of the sample.

This sample is drawn from a study of spatial heterogeneity in lung cancer (dated 2019 in TCRdb). About the investigation overall: Beta-chain transcripts were consistently detected in greater numbers than alpha-chain transcripts, which likely reflects a higher abundance of beta-chain transcripts. At surgery, hundreds of tumor regions, 61 to 65 matched nontumor lung samples and 56 PBMC samples were TCR-sequenced for both alpha and beta chains. In the raw uncorrected reads, each unique combination of TCR and UMI appeared on average more than ten times. The study quantitatively compared TCR alpha and beta repertoires across multiple tumor regions, matched nontumor lung and blood in non-small cell lung cancer. Nonsynonymous mutation counts, determined by whole-exome sequencing of tumor tissue, were related to TCR repertoire features. What the work shows at the level of the full study, not this receptor alone: Confirming at a functional level the hypothesis that regional TCRs recognize regional mutations was considered to require additional single-cell paired TCR alpha and beta sequencing. Ubiquitous expanded tumor TCRs were found in blood more often at tumor resection than at routine follow-up.

What this sample's time point label stands for: sample taken at primary tumor resection. Whole RNA extracted from tumor and nontumor lung tissue, or from cryopreserved PBMC samples, was used for TCR sequencing without cell sorting. Donors were under 95 patients with early-stage, untreated non-small cell lung cancer from the lung TRACERx cohort. A patient was chosen for TCR sequencing only when enough RNA was available from at least two tumor regions. This TCR derives from a male donor with early-stage non-small cell lung cancer. Rearrangement joined TRBV6-5 to TRBJ2-1; the D gene cannot be named for sure. This material consisted of PBMCs, taken at surgery. The encoded CDR3 is CASSYKPPVRNEQFF. The DNA is as follows: TGTGCCAGCAGTTACAAGCCCCCTGTTCGCAATGAGCAGTTCTTC.